A single sample is the source of the 18 T cell receptor beta chains below, sequenced in a study of PD-L1 blockade in urothelial cancer (TCRdb year 2017). The library was generated by the immunoSEQ multiplex PCR assay. TCRdb mirrors the immuneACCESS table, restricted to in-frame sequences. Some clones are absent from its copies; in checked studies, under half trace to an unresolved V gene, and the reason for the others is unknown. In all, the sample holds approximately 39,000 clones, and around nine tenths of those were seen once. The ten top clones hold just under 2% of the sample. Specimen: PBMCs, collected around atezolizumab (anti-PD-L1) treatment. The receptors here all came from a man in his fifties or sixties with urothelial cancer.

V and J are TRBV12-5 and TRBJ1-4; possibly TRBD1 for D (5 bases). V was shortened by 1 base and J by 5 bases, with 5 bases between the two germline ends. The CDR3 has 13 residues. CDR1 and CDR2 from the germline V gene are LGHNT and FRNRAP. CDR3 nucleotides: TGTGCTAGTGGTTTGGGGGGCAATGAAAAACTGTTTTTT. This encodes CASGLGGNEKLFF.

The chain uses TRBV21-1 and TRBJ1-5; TRBD1, the D gene given by the table, was not confirmed from the DNA. TRBV21-1 is termed a pseudogene. The CDR3 length is 19 residues. The CDR3, as DNA: TGTGCCAGCACTCCCGTTAGGGGGCAGGGTTTGAGTTGTGTGCAGCCCCAGCATTTT. Translating it yields CASTPVRGQGLSCVQPQHF.

The chain is built from TRBV7-8 and TRBJ1-5; D not resolved. V gave up 1 base and J gave up 7 bases, with 5 bases separating them. The CDR3 totals 12 residues. Germline CDR1 and CDR2: SGHVS and FQNEAQ. CDR3 region: CASSLDGQPQHF. CDR3 sequence (DNA): TGTGCCAGCAGCTTAGACGGGCAGCCCCAGCATTTT. The full variable domain, rest sourced from reference TRBV7-8 and TRBJ1-5, is GAGVSQSPRYKVAKRGQDVALRCDPISGHVSLFWYQQALGQGPEFLTYFQNEAQLDKSGLPSDRFFAERPEGSVSTLKIQRTQQEDSAVYLCASSLDGQPQHFGDGTRLSIL.

This clone appeared a single time. The chain couples TRBV5-1 to TRBJ1-1; D gene ambiguous. The CDR3 is 14 residues long. V lost 4 bases and J lost 4, with 14 bases in between. Germline-derived CDR1 and CDR2 are SGHRS and YFSETQ. CDR3 amino acids: CASSPFTTITEAFF. In DNA form, the CDR3 reads TGCGCCAGCAGCCCGTTCACTACAATCACTGAAGCTTTCTTT.

J is TRBJ2-1 and V is TRBV18, with 8 bases lining up with TRBD2. The CDR3 loop spans 14 amino acids. With 4 bases clipped from V and 10 bases from J, the junction kept 9 bases outside the gene matches. Germline assignment: CDR1 KGHSH and CDR2 LQKENI. Written as DNA, the CDR3 is TGTGCCAGCTCACGAAGTCGAGCGGGAGAGGAGCAGTTCTTC. As protein: CASSRSRAGEEQFF. Based on the CDR3 plus reference TRBV18 and TRBJ2-1, the full variable domain is NAGVMQNPRHLVRRRGQEARLRCSPMKGHSHVYWYRQLPEEGLKFMVYLQKENIIDESGMPKERFSAEFPKEGPSILRIQQVVRGDSAAYFCASSRSRAGEEQFFGPGTRLTVL.

The V gene is TRBV10-3, the J gene TRBJ2-7; 8 bases align to TRBD1. CDR1 and CDR2 (germline): ENHRY, SYGVKD. The length of the CDR3 is 11 residues. After removal of 10 bases from V and 6 bases from J, the junction contained 5 bases not matched to a gene. The CDR3 DNA sequence: TGTGCCACCCGGACAGGGCCCGAGCAGTACTTC. It specifies CATRTGPEQYF.

The rearrangement joins TRBV4-1 to TRBJ1-4, with D tentatively TRBD1 (5 bases). V shed 2 bases and J shed 10 bases, with 17 bases lying between them. In germline, CDR1 is MGHRA, CDR2 YSYEKL. The CDR3 loop spans 15 amino acids. CDR3 residues: CASSQHRDSPTKLFF. The CDR3 region has the DNA TGCGCCAGCAGCCAACACCGAGACAGCCCCACAAAACTGTTTTTT.

J is TRBJ2-5 and V is TRBV6-1, with 9 bases lining up with TRBD1. The CDR3 extends over 15 amino acids. The ends lost 1 base at V and 4 bases at J; junction bases unmatched: 4. Germline assignment: CDR1 MNHNS and CDR2 SASEGT. This CDR3 is CASSEGQGVLETQYF. CDR3 in DNA: TGTGCCAGCAGTGAAGGACAGGGGGTCTTAGAGACCCAGTACTTC.

The chain joins TRBV5-1 to TRBJ2-3, with 13 bases identical to TRBD2. V was pared by 4 bases and J by 2 bases, with 4 bases of the junction left unmatched. Germline CDR1 and CDR2: SGHRS and YFSETQ. This CDR3 has 16 amino acids. CDR3 in DNA: TGCGCCAGCAGCCAGGGACTAGCGGGGTACACAGATACGCAGTATTTT. This translates into CASSQGLAGYTDTQYF. The full variable domain, completed using reference TRBV5-1 and TRBJ2-3, is KAGVTQTPRYLIKTRGQQVTLSCSPISGHRSVSWYQQTPGQGLQFLFEYFSETQRNKGNFPGRFSGRQFSNSRSEMNVSTLELGDSALYLCASSQGLAGYTDTQYFGPGTRLTVL.

This rearrangement joins TRBV29-1 to TRBJ2-4; TRBD1 matches at 9 bases. The trim removed 4 bases at V and 0 bases at J, leaving 10 bases unmatched. CDR3 length: 17 amino acids. Per the germline V gene, CDR1 is SQVTM and CDR2 is ANQGSEA. The CDR3 region is CSVAPPGQGIAKNIQYF. The CDR3 bases are TGCAGCGTTGCCCCCCCCGGACAGGGGATAGCCAAAAACATTCAGTACTTC. Looking up the rest from reference TRBV29-1 and TRBJ2-4 gives the full variable domain: SAVISQKPSRDICQRGTSLTIQCQVDSQVTMMFWYRQQPGQSLTLIATANQGSEATYESGFVIDKFPISRPNLTFSTLTVSNMSPEDSSIYLCSVAPPGQGIAKNIQYFGAGTRLSVL.

V gene TRBV7-3 combines with J gene TRBJ2-7, with D possibly matching TRBD1 (5 bases). Trimming left V 5 bases short and J 2 bases short, with 16 bases between. The CDR3 sequence is 15 residues long. Germline assignment: CDR1 SGHTA and CDR2 FQGTGA. CDR3 nucleotides: TGTGCCAGCAGCCCTACGGCAGGGAAAGCCTACGAGCAGTACTTC. Its protein product is CASSPTAGKAYEQYF.

The chain couples TRBV14 to TRBJ2-5; 8 nucleotides align to TRBD1. The length of the CDR3 is 14 residues. Germline assignment: CDR1 SGHDN and CDR2 FVKESK. Trimming took 2 bases from V and 5 from J; bases not matched to a gene: 4. CDR3 coding DNA: TGTGCCAGCAGCCAACCAGGGGGCTGGGAGACCCAGTACTTC. Protein sequence: CASSQPGGWETQYF.

The V and J genes are TRBV7-3 and TRBJ2-2, with a weak D call TRBD1 (6 bases). The germline gives CDR1 SGHTA, CDR2 FQGTGA. The CDR3 sequence is 13 residues long. Trimming took 4 bases from V and 4 from J, leaving 7 bases between them. CDR3 in amino acids: CASSWGLTGELFF. The CDR3 nucleotides read TGTGCCAGCAGCTGGGGGCTCACCGGGGAGCTGTTTTTT.

In this sample, this clone turned up a few times. V is TRBV7-9 and J is TRBJ2-1; the match to TRBD1 covers 12 bases. CDR1 and CDR2 (germline): SEHNR, FQNEAQ (reference sequence). V shed 1 base, J shed 4 bases, and the junction held 2 bases outside the gene matches. The CDR3 sequence is 16 residues long. CDR3 DNA sequence: TGTGCCAGCAGCTTAGGGGACAGGGGGCATTACAATGAGCAGTTCTTC. Its protein product is CASSLGDRGHYNEQFF.

The chain employs TRBV5-5 and TRBJ2-7, with D possibly matching TRBD1 (6 bases). Trimming left V 8 bases short and J 2 bases short, with 17 bases between. Germline CDR1 is SGHKS and CDR2 is YYEKEE (reference sequence). The length of the CDR3 is 14 residues. CDR3 loop: CASAQGPLTYEQYF. As DNA, the CDR3 is TGTGCCAGTGCTCAGGGGCCACTAACCTACGAGCAGTACTTC.

The CDR3 spells CASSRQGAMDEQYF. The CDR3 DNA sequence: TGTGCCAGCAGCCGACAGGGGGCCATGGACGAGCAGTACTTC. The gene calls are TRBV6-5 and TRBJ2-7; 10 nucleotides agree with TRBD1. With V trimmed by 6 bases and J by 5 bases, 7 bases remained unmatched. Germline V lookup: CDR1 MNHEY, CDR2 SVGAGI. The CDR3 loop spans 14 amino acids.

Written as DNA, the CDR3 is TGTGCCAGCAGCCAAGATAGGGAGGGGTATCAGCCCCAGCATTTT. Its translation: CASSQDREGYQPQHF. V gene TRBV4-2 combines with J gene TRBJ1-5, with a weak D call TRBD1 (5 bases). V lost 0 bases to trimming and J lost 5 bases, with 11 bases between them. The CDR3 runs 15 residues. The V gene's germline CDR1 is LGHNA and CDR2 YNFKEQ.

This sequence joins TRBV28 and TRBJ2-7, with TRBD2 matching over 10 bases. The CDR3 has 14 amino acids. Germline trimming cut 4 bases from V and 2 bases from J; bases unmatched to any gene: 2. CDR1 and CDR2 (germline): MDHEN, SYDVKM. This CDR3 reads CASSSLAGPYEQYF. The CDR3 nucleotides read TGTGCCAGCAGTTCACTAGCGGGGCCCTACGAGCAGTACTTC.